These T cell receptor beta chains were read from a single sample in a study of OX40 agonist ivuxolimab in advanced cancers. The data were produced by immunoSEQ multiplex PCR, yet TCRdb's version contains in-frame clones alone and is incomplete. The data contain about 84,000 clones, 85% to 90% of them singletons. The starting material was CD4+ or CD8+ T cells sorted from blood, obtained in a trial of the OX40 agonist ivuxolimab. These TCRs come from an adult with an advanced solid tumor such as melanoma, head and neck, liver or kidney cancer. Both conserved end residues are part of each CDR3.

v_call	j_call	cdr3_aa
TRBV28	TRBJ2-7	CASSSPVTGLMSHEQYF
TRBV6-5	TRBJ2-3	CASRVDWTVTDTQYF
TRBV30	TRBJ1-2	CAWNGRVANYGYTF
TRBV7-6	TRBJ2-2	CASHPKRASGRALPGELFF
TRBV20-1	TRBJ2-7	CSVRMSYEQYF
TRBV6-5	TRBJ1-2	CASSYGQGRGYTF
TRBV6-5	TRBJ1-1	CASSARSPNTEAFF
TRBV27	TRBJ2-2	CASSPISGTASTGELFF
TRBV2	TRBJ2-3	CASWPNHGDTQYF
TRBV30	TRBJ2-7	CAWSVGMGYEQYF
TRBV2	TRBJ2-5	CASSFPTETQYF
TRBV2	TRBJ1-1	CASTMTGGWTEAFF
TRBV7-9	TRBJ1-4	CASSPTLGRGNEKLFF
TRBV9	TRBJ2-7	CASSSQGAEQYF
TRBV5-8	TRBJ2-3	CASSLTQTGTDTQYF
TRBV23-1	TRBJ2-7	CASSPSGRREQQYF
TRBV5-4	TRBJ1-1	CASSRTDRGEAFF
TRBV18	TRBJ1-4	CASSPINSAEKLFF
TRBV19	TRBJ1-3	CASSSRQASSGNTIYF
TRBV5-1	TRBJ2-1	CASSLVGASGEQFF
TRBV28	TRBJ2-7	CASSPYPGASSYEQYF
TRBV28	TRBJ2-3	CASTYWDRDKPQYF
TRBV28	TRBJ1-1	CASRRSNMNTEAFF
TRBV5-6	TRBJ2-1	CASSLVSSNEQFF
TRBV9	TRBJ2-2	CASSPTSNRGTGELFF
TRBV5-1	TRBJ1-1	CASSPDSLGTEAFF
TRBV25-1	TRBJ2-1	CASSAPSGQRVEQFF
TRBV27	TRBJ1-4	CASSLLGRTNEKLFF
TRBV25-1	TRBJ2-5	CASSELGRGDQETQYF
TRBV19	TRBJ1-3	CASRRDVSSGNTIYF
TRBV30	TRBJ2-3	CAWSVRGGVDTQYF
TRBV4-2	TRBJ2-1	CASSQINNEQFF
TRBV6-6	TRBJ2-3	CASSPRVFPDTQYF
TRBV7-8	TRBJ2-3	CASSLDPQGTGRF
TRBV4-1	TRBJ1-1	CASSQDRSRFSEAFF
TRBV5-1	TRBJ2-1	CASSWDRALLRFF
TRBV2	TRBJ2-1	CASSERRGRNEQFF
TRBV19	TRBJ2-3	CASKGGMWGQSTDTQYF
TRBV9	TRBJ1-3	CASSVVGGDSGNTIYF
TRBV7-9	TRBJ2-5	CASSLAVAWKGETQYF
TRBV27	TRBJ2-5	CASKPGTSGGETQYF
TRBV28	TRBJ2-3	CASSPVVGTQYF
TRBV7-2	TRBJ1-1	CASSLGQGRGGTEAFF
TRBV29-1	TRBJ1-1	CSVGTRNTEAFF
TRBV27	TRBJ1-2	CASSLIPGKLHGYTF
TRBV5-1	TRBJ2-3	CASTPGHSGGKDTQYF
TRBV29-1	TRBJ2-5	CSVGDRAGGTQYF
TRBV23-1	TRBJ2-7	CASSQLKAGPNRTYEQYF
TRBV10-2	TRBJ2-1	CASSANRRSYNEQFF
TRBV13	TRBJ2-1	CASIRREGYNEQFF
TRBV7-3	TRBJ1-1	CASSTEGPIHTEAFF
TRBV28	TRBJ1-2	CASNSRGGSGYTF
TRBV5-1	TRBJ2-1	CASSDVGAGNEQFF
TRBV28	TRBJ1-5	CASSPTFTAYSNQPQHF
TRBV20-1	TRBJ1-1	CSARDRTEAFF
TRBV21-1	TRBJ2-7	CASSKWPEASGRKNEQYF
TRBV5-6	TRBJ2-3	CASSPMPPRRPSTDTQYF
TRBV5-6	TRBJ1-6	CASSLSTGLSPLHF
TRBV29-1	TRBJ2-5	CSVDRMYRSETQYF